This TCR beta chain was identified during a study of cytomegalovirus exposure and HLA in healthy donors (dated by TCRdb to 2016 to 2017). Background on the whole study: An earlier analysis of approximately 600 of the donors reported more than 250 Gb of sequence data and roughly 110 million unique TCR beta sequences from about 179 million T cells. Donor age, sex, ethnicity and CMV serostatus were compiled together with the repertoire data. To study patterns of TCR occurrence, a later analysis re-analyzed previously published TCR beta repertoires from around 700 donors and added high-resolution HLA genotyping. Approximately 310 gigabases of sequencing data and tens of millions of unique TCR sequences made up an early release that covered over 550 HLA-typed donors. The number of donors typed differed by locus, with about 629-640 for A, B, C, DRB1 and DQB1, around 560 for DQA1, about 610 for DPA1, and 450 to 480 for DPB1. To predict cytomegalovirus infection status, the study brought together high-throughput TCR immunosequencing, statistical association of individual TCRs with disease status, and machine learning. A handful of DR-DQ haplotypes were handled as single units for association and clustering because linkage in the cohort was strong. Of the roughly 400 genotyped donors, approximately 80% fell in the genetic ancestry cluster associated with self-reported Caucasian donors. Using immunosequencing, the study profiled T cell repertoires from some 670 subjects and related those repertoires to cytomegalovirus serostatus. The study was designed to test whether signatures of past pathogen exposure could be identified by cataloging public T cell receptors. HLA typing included class I and class II loci at four-digit resolution. All discovery cohort repertoires had been generated using a single sequencing platform. A later genetic analysis took genome-wide SNP genotypes for 398 of the 666 donors and used that subset as a discovery cohort. The later analysis used no new phenotypic data to find candidate immune exposures, relying instead on TCR beta sequences and their occurrence across donors. Along with the approximately 670-subject first cohort, a separate validation cohort of around 120 different subjects was used. Among about 390 genotyped donors of the cohort, an average of roughly 240,000 unique TCR beta nucleotide sequences were sequenced per donor, roughly 20% of them non-productive. An earlier analysis of fewer than 700 of the donors applied high-throughput TCR beta sequencing to assess whether each TCR beta V gene segment acted as functional or pseudogenic.

General study outcomes and caveats: Most TCR sequences were observed very rarely across donors, whereas some public TCRs were present in many individuals. A later genetic analysis associated a missense DCLRE1C variant with V-gene and J-gene trimming of TCR beta chains, and an independent cohort replicated the association. In a later analysis, HLA-associated TCR beta chains showed more clonal expansion and lower generation probabilities than non-associated chains that were equally common. Immune exposure information for the cohort was limited to CMV serostatus. Correlated functional status among segregating V segments might be attributable to linkage disequilibrium, but an unknown experimental factor could not be ruled out. Because the 87-base-pair reads could not distinguish some IMGT-functional V segments, including TRBV6-2 and TRBV6-3, those segments were excluded. In an earlier analysis of 587 of the donors, most TCR beta V segments appeared in productive rearrangements about 90% or about 30% of the time, broadly matching IMGT annotations. A later analysis found that most CMV-associated TCR beta chains appeared HLA-restricted, with HLA associations seemingly driven largely by CMV exposure. According to the authors, the approach could potentially be generalized to other disease states and immunological phenotypes. Only TCR beta chains were sequenced in this cohort, and the absence of alpha or paired-chain data limited detectable features. Because counts were too low, under 20 rarely observed V segments, including chromosome 9 orphons, were left out of the earlier analysis of several hundred of the donors. A total of 150 or so TCR beta chains were listed by the study as associated with cytomegalovirus. In a later analysis, several top co-occurrence clusters were reported to appear linked to parvovirus B19, influenza, CMV and Epstein-Barr virus. Compared with the 666-donor mean, donors in an Asian-associated ancestry cluster had fewer N-insertions in productive TCRs, according to a later genetic analysis. Presence/absence analyses assumed roughly uniform sequencing depth across donors, an assumption that may not hold. A further reported finding was that TCR beta sequences accurately predicted the HLA-A and HLA-B alleles for most subjects in the first cohort. Strong co-occurrence of HLA alleles, especially DR and DQ, made assigning TCR associations to individual alleles difficult. The classifier was reported to diagnose cytomegalovirus status with high specificity and sensitivity in both the original and validation cohorts. Because some donors lacked HLA typing at each locus, the association tests relied only on the typed subset. A few of the identified cytomegalovirus-associated TCR beta chains were confirmed in vitro to be specific for cytomegalovirus antigens. A group of highly shared sequence variants was considered likely to be a technical artifact of the sequencing pipeline. According to a later analysis, TCR association rates differed among HLA loci, with DRB1 alleles showing the most associated TCRs and HLA-C alleles showing the fewest. A later analysis associated about 17,000 TCR beta sequences with specific HLA alleles at a false discovery rate of 0.05.

Points on this clone: Its antigen is still unknown. No base-level quality is on record; no much larger clone is a single base apart.

Inclusive of the bounding cysteine and phenylalanine, the CDR3 is 14 residues long. Only the CDR3 DNA stays, 42 bases, in frame from base 1. The germline V gene supplies CDR1 MDHEN and CDR2 SYDVKM. At the junction V is shortened by 2 bases and J by 8 bases; bases outside the gene matches: 6. The cohort was made up of under 800 healthy bone marrow donors. Cohort members were all nominally healthy when sampled, although unrecorded immune exposures were likely present. The donor was CMV seropositive and belonged to the group of over 250 seropositive cohort members. A peripheral blood sample was provided by each donor, and peripheral blood mononuclear cells were used for TCR beta sequencing. The Qiagen DNeasy Blood Extraction Kit was used to extract genomic DNA from the blood cell samples. The library came from the immunoSEQ multiplex PCR assay. A mixture of 60 forward primers for TCR Vbeta segments and 13 reverse primers for TCR Jbeta segments was used in the multiplex PCR. The CDR3 region of rearranged TCR beta genes was amplified from genomic DNA with a multiplex PCR assay. The Illumina HiSeq System was used to sequence the amplified TCR beta libraries as 87-base-pair reads. On the study's bioinformatics: A later analysis counted approximately 84 million unique TCR beta chains across the 670 or so repertoires, and 10 million to 11 million of these chains were shared by at least two donors. A nearest-neighbor algorithm error-corrected the raw reads and collapsed the reads into unique sequences, merging closely related sequences to remove PCR and sequencing errors. To assign V, D and J gene segments, CDR3 sequences were aligned to IMGT reference sequences. For a sequence to be retained, a match of at least six nucleotides was required to both a V gene segment and a J gene segment. Rearrangements were called productive when the CDR3 lacked stop codons and stayed in frame with V and J; all others were non-productive. CDR3 was defined by IMGT convention, running from the second conserved V-encoded cysteine to the conserved J-encoded phenylalanine. Sequences without an unambiguous match to a single V gene segment were excluded from the earlier analysis of a few hundred of the donors. An earlier analysis of 587 of the donors called V segments functional above 56.7% productive rearrangements and segregating when the between-donor standard deviation exceeded 5%. A statistical classification framework was built to diagnose cytomegalovirus status from the catalog of TCR beta chain sequences. V and J gene assignment, in a later analysis, came from comparing TCR nucleotide sequences with IMGT/GENE-DB human TR gene sequences. In a later analysis, CDR3 sequences and most-parsimonious VDJ recombination scenarios were assigned using the TCRdist pipeline. In a later analysis, each TCR beta chain was defined by its CDR3 amino acid sequence together with its V-gene family, and reads lacking a unique V-gene family were excluded. A later analysis removed 550 to 700 highly shared, low-generation-probability nucleotide sequences to deal with suspected cross-contamination and a sequencing artifact. In a later analysis, a clonal expansion index for each public chain was calculated from normalized within-repertoire ranks of inferred template counts. In a later analysis, generation probabilities were computed with a VDJ recombination model fitted to out-of-frame rearrangements, and the resulting probabilities were checked against IGoR. In a later analysis, hypergeometric tests were used to score TCR-TCR, TCR-HLA and TCR-CMV co-occurrence, with a repertoire-size bias correction applied to TCR pairs. False discovery rates were estimated in a later analysis by permuting HLA or CMV assignments 20 times. A later analysis grouped co-occurring TCRs with DBSCAN, adding TCRdist sequence similarity when clustering within HLA-allele-positive subsets. Repertoires with fewer than 30,000 or more than 120,000 public chains, plus five repertoires with anomalous nucleotide sharing, were excluded from co-occurrence clustering. Here the immuneACCESS table is served through TCRdb, limited to in-frame sequences with V and J called. Missing clones are a known gap in these copies; in checked studies unresolved V genes cover under half, and the rest lacks a known reason. V and J calls and clone size are given by that table; D and trimming were obtained from the DNA. Across this sample there are roughly 130,000 clones, with 80% to 90% seen only once. The biggest ten clones account for approximately 11% of the sample.

This clonotype originated in a male donor in good health and CMV-seropositive. The sequenced sample consisted of PBMCs. The rearranged segments are TRBV28 and TRBJ2-1, and 7 junctional nucleotides match TRBD2. The CDR3 has the sequence CASSLGRSGDEQFF. Read as DNA, the sequence is TGTGCCAGCAGTTTAGGGAGAAGCGGGGATGAGCAGTTCTTC.